These 8 T cell receptor beta chains were all obtained from the same sample, sequenced in a study of neoadjuvant anti-PD-1 for oral cavity cancer. Only in-frame clones appear in the TCRdb table, and some are missing; sequencing was by immunoSEQ multiplex PCR. The table includes 10,000 or so clones, approximately 61% detected once. The sample was tumor tissue, taken before nivolumab (anti-PD-1) treatment. The receptor source for this set is a person between 40 and 85 years old with oral cavity squamous cell carcinoma.

CDR3: CASSLRTSGRHEQYF. The CDR3 coding sequence is TGTGCCAGCAGTTTAAGGACTAGCGGGAGACACGAGCAGTACTTC. This chain joins TRBV28 and TRBJ2-7; 13 bases align to TRBD2. Germline V gives CDR1 MDHEN, CDR2 SYDVKM. The CDR3 is 15 amino acids. Losses at the gene ends were 2 bases for V and 5 bases for J; bases not matched to a gene: 3.

This clone was seen just once. The chain is built from TRBV19 and TRBJ2-7; D is uncertain. CDR3 size: 15 residues. V lost 2 bases and J 3 bases, leaving 14 bases between the germline ends. CDR1 is LNHDA, CDR2 SQIVND, per germline (reference sequence). The CDR3 DNA reads TGTGCCAGTAGTATATGGGGTGGCGGCGACTACGAGCAGTACTTC. Translating gives CASSIWGGGDYEQYF.

The genes are TRBV18 and TRBJ1-2; no reliable D call. Germline V lookup: CDR1 KGHSH, CDR2 LQKENI. Trimming shortened V by 3 bases and J by 0 bases, and 8 bases separated the two germline ends. This CDR3 has 14 residues. The CDR3 DNA is TGTGCCAGCTCACCGGGCCCCACTAACTATGGCTACACCTTC. Protein sequence: CASSPGPTNYGYTF.

Only a few counts were recorded for this clone. The V call is TRBV27, the J call TRBJ1-2; the D gene is possibly TRBD1 (5 bases). The CDR3 covers 15 residues. Germline V CDR1 and CDR2: MNHEY, SMNVEV (reference sequence). V lost 3 bases and J 2 bases, leaving 13 bases between the germline ends. CDR3 protein: CASSFPQGSNYGYTF. The CDR3 nucleotides read TGTGCCAGCAGTTTCCCCCAGGGATCGAACTATGGCTACACCTTC.

In its sample, this clone was seen once. The V call is TRBV7-3, the J call TRBJ1-1, with D possibly matching TRBD1 (5 bases). The CDR3 consists of 16 residues. The ends were cut back, 5 bases at V and 4 bases at J, with 20 bases in the middle. Germline V gene sequence: CDR1 SGHTA, CDR2 FQGTGA. The CDR3 region is CASSPSGVGGSTEAFF. The CDR3 DNA sequence: TGTGCCAGCAGCCCCAGCGGGGTGGGGGGTAGCACTGAAGCTTTCTTT.

The gene calls are TRBV5-1 and TRBJ2-2; 8 bases align to TRBD1. After removal of 4 bases from V and 2 bases from J, the junction contained 4 bases not matched to a gene. The CDR3 covers 15 residues. In germline, CDR1 is SGHRS, CDR2 YFSETQ. CDR3 coding DNA: TGCGCCAGCAGCCCGACAGGGGATAACACCGGGGAGCTGTTTTTT. Amino acids: CASSPTGDNTGELFF.

This rearrangement joins TRBV9 to TRBJ2-6; D gene ambiguous. The CDR3 has 17 amino acids. Germline loops: CDR1 SGDLS, CDR2 YYNGEE. Trimming stripped 0 bases from V and 4 bases from J, with 14 bases between. Written as DNA, the CDR3 is TGTGCCAGCAGCGTAGGGGGTGGTGCTGGCGGGGCCAACGTCCTGACTTTC. This codes for CASSVGGGAGGANVLTF.

J is TRBJ2-7 and V is TRBV7-9; possibly TRBD1 for D (6 bases). V was trimmed by 1 base and J by 4 bases, leaving 14 bases between them. This CDR3 spans 15 amino acids. CDR1 is SEHNR, CDR2 FQNEAQ, per germline (reference sequence). CDR3 sequence: CASSLESQGWYEQYF. DNA of the CDR3: TGTGCCAGCAGCTTAGAATCGCAGGGGTGGTACGAGCAGTACTTC.